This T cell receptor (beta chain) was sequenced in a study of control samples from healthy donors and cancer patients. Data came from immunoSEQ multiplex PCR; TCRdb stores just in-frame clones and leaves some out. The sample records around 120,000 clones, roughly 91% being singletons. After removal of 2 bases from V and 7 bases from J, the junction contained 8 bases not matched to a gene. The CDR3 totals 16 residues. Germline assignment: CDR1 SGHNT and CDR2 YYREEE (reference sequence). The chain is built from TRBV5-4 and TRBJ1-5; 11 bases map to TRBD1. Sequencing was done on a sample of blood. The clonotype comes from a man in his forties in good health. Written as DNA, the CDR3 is TGTGCCAGCAGCTTTTCCGGGACAGGGGGAGAGCAGCCCCAGCATTTT. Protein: CASSFSGTGGEQPQHF.